Described below is a single T cell receptor (beta chain) sequence and its context. Its antigen is unknown. The read halts 3 residues ahead of the CDR3 end, with the missing end drawn from the germline J gene. The data derive from a study of T cells in women clearing cervical HPV infection listed by TCRdb under 2018. Broadly, across the study: The cases were 20 to 30 women with histologically confirmed HPV16-related CIN3 or worse, and 2 of those women had invasive cancers. Controls were around 24 women whose single incident HPV16 infection cleared within 12 months without precancer or cancer developing. Case blood was taken at the visit when the lesion was first identified, whereas control blood was taken when infection was no longer detected. For cases, the median interval between lesion detection and blood sampling was roughly 150 days, with an interquartile range of roughly 90 to 200 days. HLA typing was available for only a few women, so HLA type could not be excluded as a confounder. The exploratory proof-of-principle case-control study was nested within the Guanacaste HPV Natural History Study in Costa Rica and compared TCR repertoires across cervical HPV16 outcomes. Cases were matched to controls by age within five years and by the year the sample was collected. Cases had a median age of approximately 35 years compared with 38 to 40 for controls, and baseline characteristics showed no significant differences between the groups. In the parent cohort, some 10,000 women aged 18 or older were enrolled in Guanacaste, Costa Rica, during about 1992 to 1994 and then followed for seven years. Quality controls consisted of five blinded duplicates per group, for a total of roughly 60 samples made up of 50 participants and roughly 10 replicates. The study at large found these results: Whether associations preceded infection or resulted from infection could not be shown with the cross-sectional design, and effector/memory subsets and HPV-specific T cells were not isolated. Across sequencing depths, CIN3+ cases showed significantly higher TCR repertoire richness than controls, but evenness did not differ between the groups. TRBV6-7 relative abundance was lower in cases than in controls (roughly 0.12% versus 0.17%; Bonferroni P = 0.0008). Cases were distinguished from controls with an estimated AUC of around 0.85 by random forest classifiers combining richness and V gene abundances. Because the number of T cells per sample was unknown, the richness differences could reflect varying T-cell content rather than repertoire biology.

TCR beta CDR3 regions were amplified by multiplex PCR from an average of roughly 1.3 ug genomic DNA per sample using the immunoSEQ assay. The assay corrected primer bias using a complete synthetic TCR repertoire to establish an amplification baseline. The amplicons were sequenced on the Illumina platform. On the study's bioinformatics: Sequences were error-corrected by clustering with frequency ratios and a modified nearest-neighbor algorithm, then analyzed in the immunoSEQ Analyzer with IMGT gene definitions. At each rarefaction depth, TCR richness and evenness were averaged across 20 rarefaction repeats, and any sample with fewer sequences than the depth was left out. Wilcoxon rank sum tests with FDR correction were used to compare relative abundances of V, D and J genes between the groups. An intraclass correlation of roughly 96% for TCR richness and an average of roughly 80% across about 66 gene segments were obtained from the blinded duplicates. TCRdb took this table from immuneACCESS and kept in-frame rearrangements with V and J called. Such tables lack part of the clones; where checked against another copy, unresolved V genes explain under half of the gap, and the rest is unexplained. The V and J calls and the clone size are those of that table, but D and trimming were determined from the DNA. This sample's records show tens of thousands of clones. Of the sample, 1.6% falls within the top ten clones.

Every participant had a single incident cervical HPV16 infection, and prevalent HPV16 infections were excluded. Cervical HPV DNA was detected by MY09/MY11 PCR and genotyped by dot-blot hybridization. Roughly 14 mL of heparinized blood was centrifuged, after which the buffy coat was aliquoted, frozen at -30 degrees C, and then stored at -80 degrees C. QIAGEN kits were used to extract genomic DNA from buffy coat specimens. Inclusive of the bounding cysteine and phenylalanine, the CDR3 is 14 residues long. Of the CDR3's DNA, 33 bases were read; they are in frame from base 1. According to the germline V gene (reference sequence), CDR1 reads SEHNR and CDR2 reads FQNEAQ.

This clonotype was obtained from a woman aged 18 to 75 with a cervical HPV16 infection that either progressed to CIN3+ or cleared (not recorded which). The sequence joins TRBV7-9 to TRBJ2-2; perhaps TRBD1 is the D gene, with 5 bases matching. The material sequenced was blood buffy coat. The CDR3 corresponds to CASSSHSGANVLFF. CDR3 DNA (partial): TGTGCCAGCAGCTCCCACTCTGGGGCCAACGTG.